The sequence of this T cell receptor (beta chain) was determined in a study of neurological immune-mediated disorders. The study's findings and limits: None of the CDR3 amino acid sequences of expanded clones were shared across subjects, and this suggested private repertoires in all groups. TCR clonal expansion peaked in HTLV-1-associated myelopathy patients and was lowest in multiple sclerosis patients.

This clonotype was counted ten times or more. Its target is unknown. Trimming took off 3 bases at V and 6 bases at J, with 10 bases between the two ends. Germline CDR1 reads MNHNY; CDR2 reads SVGAGI (reference sequence). CDR3 length equals 13 residues. The making of cDNA relied on 5'RACE with 10-nucleotide random UMIs. The output of every sequencing run exceeded 170 million TCR-beta sequences, derived from 15-18 subjects. In TCRdb, the 5' RACE reads were re-called with MiXCR into one record per CDR3 protein. The sample consists of 40,000 to 55,000 distinct CDR3 sequences, approximately 10% of them appearing once.

The receptor was derived from a middle-aged woman with HTLV-1-associated myelopathy (HAM/TSP). The chain employs TRBV6-6 and TRBJ2-3; D uncertain. Material: PBMCs. The CDR3 bases are TGTGCCAGCAGTTATAGCTCTCGCGATACGCAGTATTTT. As protein: CASSYSSRDTQYF.